The T cell receptor (beta chain) described here comes from a study of cytomegalovirus exposure and HLA in healthy donors. Study-wide points: With further analysis later on, most CMV-associated TCR beta chains appeared HLA-restricted. Analysis was carried out at a later point, and it linked a missense DCLRE1C variant to TCR beta V- and J-gene trimming.

With 60 Vbeta and 13 Jbeta primers, the PCR was carried out. Data came from immunoSEQ multiplex PCR; TCRdb stores just in-frame clones and leaves some out. The sample has 60,000 to 75,000 clones; around 70% are singletons. In the case of this clone: Its antigen remains unidentified.

At sampling all donors were nominally healthy, likely with unrecorded immune exposures. Sequenced input: PBMCs. The TCR originated in a woman in her twenties or thirties in good health and CMV-seropositive.

The CDR3 region is CASSLEQQGESYNEQFF. Here the CDR3 DNA reads TGCGCCAGCAGCTTAGAACAGCAGGGGGAATCCTACAATGAGCAGTTCTTC. This rearrangement joins TRBV5-1 to TRBJ2-1; the match to TRBD1 covers 7 bases. Germline V gene data show CDR1 as SGHRS and CDR2 as YFSETQ. The CDR3 contains 17 residues. The ends lost 2 bases at V and 1 base at J; junction bases unmatched: 9.